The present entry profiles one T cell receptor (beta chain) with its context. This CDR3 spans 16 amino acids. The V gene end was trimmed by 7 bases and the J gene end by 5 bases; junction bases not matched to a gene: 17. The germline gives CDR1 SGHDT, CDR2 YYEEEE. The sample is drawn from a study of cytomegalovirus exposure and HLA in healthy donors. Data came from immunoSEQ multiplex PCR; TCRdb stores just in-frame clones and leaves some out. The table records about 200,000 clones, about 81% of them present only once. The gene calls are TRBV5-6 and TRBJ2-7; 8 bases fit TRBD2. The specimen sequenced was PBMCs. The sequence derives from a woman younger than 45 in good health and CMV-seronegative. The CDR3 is CASWKWGSGSSNEQYF. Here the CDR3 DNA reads TGTGCCAGCTGGAAATGGGGGAGCGGGAGTTCGAACGAGCAGTACTTC.